This T cell receptor beta chain stems from a study of T cell responses to AZD1222 COVID-19 vaccine. Study conclusions and caveats: Along spike, vaccine-associated CD4 TCRs were found throughout, with dominance at 160-218 and 743-854. White British people made up most donors, females outnumbered males, and clonal diversity was possibly underestimated.

As to this clone: Antigen: not known.

Produced via immunoSEQ multiplex PCR; TCRdb's table is partial and in-frame only. Found here are some 150,000 clones, over 80% of them singletons; the top ten hold roughly 10%. Investigators merged groups given second doses at roughly 4 or roughly 12 weeks. The CDR3 spans 14 residues. Germline V CDR1 and CDR2: SGDLS, YYNGEE. V was clipped by 4 bases and J by 9 bases; unmatched bases: 7. The source material was peripheral blood, sampled 28 days after the second AZD1222 dose. The chain carries TRBV9 and TRBJ1-6, with 7 bases aligning to TRBD1. This sequence originates from an adult who received the AZD1222 COVID-19 vaccine. CDR3 nucleotide sequence: TGTGCCAGCAGCCCCCGGGCAGGGGGTTCACCCCTCCACTTT. It translates to CASSPRAGGSPLHF.